This T cell receptor beta chain was obtained from a study of blood T cell repertoires in COVID-19. As for the study in general: There were acute and convalescent COVID-19 samples, and they came from the United States, Italy and Spain. Sources were T cells, B-cell-depleted T cells, or PBMCs; the material itself was cDNA or gDNA.

CDR1 and CDR2 from the germline V gene are MNHEY and SMNVEV (reference sequence). V was shortened by 2 bases and J by 5 bases, with 9 bases between the two germline ends. The CDR3 covers 13 residues. As originally analysed: The assay estimated nucleated cells by amplifying reference gene primers. Profiled with immunoSEQ multiplex PCR; TCRdb holds only in-frame clones, not every one. That table furnishes V, J and clone size, whereas the DNA furnished D and trimming. The profile shows 95,000 or so clones, roughly 90% of them singletons. This TCR came from a woman between 65 and 79 years old with acute or convalescent COVID-19. The V gene is TRBV27, the J gene TRBJ1-1; D is perhaps TRBD1 (6 bases). Input material: peripheral blood. CDR3 DNA: TGTGCCAGCAGTTTAACAGGGTTGACTGAAGCTTTCTTT. It encodes CASSLTGLTEAFF.